This is a list of T cell receptor beta chains from one sample in a study of blood T cell repertoires in COVID-19. The method was immunoSEQ multiplex PCR; TCRdb's version includes in-frame clones alone and lacks a portion of them. The sample lists a few hundred thousand clones, about 80% occurring once. The sequenced sample consisted of peripheral blood. All receptors come from a woman older than 75 with acute or convalescent COVID-19. Both conserved end residues are part of each CDR3. A D gene is named only where the DNA matches it firmly. The size entry is marked missing in some rows and otherwise reads once, few, many or a size class.

d_call clone_size j_call v_call cdr3_aa cdr3_nt
- - TRBJ2-7 TRBV6-1 CASSPPRGREQYF TGTGCCAGCAGTCCCCCCCGGGGAAGGGAGCAGTACTTC
- - TRBJ2-2 TRBV15 CATSREAGWTGELFF TGTGCCACCAGCAGAGAGGCGGGCTGGACCGGGGAGCTGTTTTTT
TRBD1 few TRBJ2-7 TRBV11-2 CASSSGQGAPYEQYF TGTGCCAGCAGCTCGGGACAGGGGGCTCCCTACGAGCAGTACTTC
TRBD1 - TRBJ2-7 TRBV10-3 CAIRATGNTYEQYF TGTGCCATCAGGGCGACAGGGAATACCTACGAGCAGTACTTC
TRBD1 - TRBJ2-7 TRBV12-5 CASGSAGTGGQYF TGTGCTAGTGGTTCCGCCGGGACAGGGGGTCAGTACTTC
TRBD1 - TRBJ1-6 TRBV6-5 CASSNRGRYSPLHF TGTGCCAGCAGTAACAGGGGCCGTTATTCACCCCTCCACTTT
TRBD2 - TRBJ2-3 TRBV7-2 CASSLVSSGGATDTQYF TGTGCCAGCAGCTTAGTATCCAGCGGGGGGGCAACAGATACGCAGTATTTT
TRBD1 - TRBJ2-4 TRBV6-2/TRBV6-3 CASSSRTWTGDLAKNIQYF TGTGCCAGCAGTTCCAGAACATGGACAGGCGATTTAGCCAAAAACATTCAGTACTTC
TRBD1 - TRBJ1-5 TRBV2 CASSIDRGNQPQHF TGTGCCAGCAGCATCGACAGGGGCAATCAGCCCCAGCATTTT
- - TRBJ1-1 TRBV6-5 CASSYSIGRNTEAFF TGTGCCAGCAGTTACTCGATCGGGAGGAACACTGAAGCTTTCTTT
TRBD1 - TRBJ2-5 TRBV19 CASSEGTGRETQYF TGTGCCAGTAGTGAGGGGACAGGGAGGGAGACCCAGTACTTC
TRBD1 - TRBJ1-1 TRBV5-1 CASSYTGDTEAFF TGCGCCAGCAGCTATACAGGGGACACTGAAGCTTTCTTT
TRBD1 - TRBJ1-2 TRBV4-3 CASSQLRQGNYGYTF TGCGCCAGCAGCCAACTCCGACAGGGGAACTATGGCTACACCTTC
- - TRBJ1-2 TRBV7-9 CASSLGRSGYGDYGYTF TGTGCCAGCAGCTTAGGTCGTTCGGGGTACGGCGACTATGGCTACACCTTC
TRBD1 - TRBJ1-5 TRBV5-5 CASSLSGQGNNQPQHF TGTGCCAGCAGCTTGTCGGGACAGGGAAACAATCAGCCCCAGCATTTT
- - TRBJ2-2 TRBV18 CASSSLGFGTYFTGELFF TGTGCCAGCTCATCCCTGGGCTTCGGGACTTATTTTACCGGGGAGCTGTTTTTT
TRBD1 - TRBJ2-5 TRBV5-4 CASSPRTGAQGETQYF TGTGCCAGCAGCCCTAGGACAGGGGCGCAGGGAGAGACCCAGTACTTC
- many TRBJ2-5 TRBV2 CASTRGWLQETQYF TGTGCCAGCACGCGGGGATGGCTCCAAGAGACCCAGTACTTC
- - TRBJ1-6 TRBV3-1/TRBV3-2 CASSQVSGWGSPLHF TGTGCCAGCAGCCAAGTTTCAGGGTGGGGATCACCCCTCCACTTT
- - TRBJ2-5 TRBV18 CASSPLTRGQDSQYF TGTGCCAGCTCACCACTCACAAGGGGCCAAGATTCCCAGTACTTC
TRBD2 - TRBJ2-2 TRBV3-1/TRBV3-2 CASSLGGSNTGELFF TGTGCCAGCAGCCTCGGGGGGTCGAACACCGGGGAGCTGTTTTTT
- - TRBJ1-4 TRBV7-9 CASSRDNRQEKLFF TGTGCCAGCAGCCGGGACAACCGGCAAGAAAAACTGTTTTTT
TRBD1 few TRBJ1-1 TRBV4-3 CASSQDTGGWSTEAFF TGCGCCAGCAGCCAAGATACAGGGGGCTGGAGCACTGAAGCTTTCTTT
- - TRBJ1-6 TRBV28 CASSLGRSYNSPLHF TGTGCCAGCAGCCTGGGGCGCTCCTATAATTCACCCCTCCACTTT
TRBD1 - TRBJ2-1 TRBV6-2/TRBV6-3 CASSPQGTSSYNEQFF TGTGCCAGCAGTCCACAGGGGACAAGCTCCTACAATGAGCAGTTCTTC
TRBD1 - TRBJ1-4 TRBV19 CASRMTGVEKLFF TGTGCCAGTAGGATGACAGGGGTTGAAAAACTGTTTTTT
TRBD2 - TRBJ2-1 TRBV9 CASSLTSGGAYNEQFF TGTGCCAGCAGCCTTACTAGCGGGGGGGCCTACAATGAGCAGTTCTTC
TRBD2 - TRBJ2-2 TRBV3-1/TRBV3-2 CASSFRTSGATGELFF TGTGCCAGCAGCTTCCGGACTAGCGGGGCCACCGGGGAGCTGTTTTTT
- - TRBJ1-1 TRBV19 CASSLTGVGNTEAFF TGTGCCAGTAGTTTGACGGGTGTGGGGAACACTGAAGCTTTCTTT
- few TRBJ1-6 TRBV7-2 CASSLESSYNSPLHF TGTGCCAGCAGCTTAGAGAGCTCCTATAATTCACCCCTCCACTTT
- - TRBJ1-2 TRBV29-1 CSVEGSNYGYTF TGCAGCGTCGAGGGTTCTAACTATGGCTACACCTTC
TRBD1 - TRBJ1-6 TRBV19 CASRGQVAYNSPLHF TGTGCCAGTAGAGGACAGGTGGCCTATAATTCACCCCTCCACTTT
- - TRBJ2-1 TRBV24-1 CATSDSYNEQFF TGTGCCACCAGTGACAGTTACAATGAGCAGTTCTTC
- - TRBJ1-1 TRBV6-2/TRBV6-3 CASSSRGSGLMNTEAFF TGTGCCAGCAGTTCCAGAGGGAGCGGACTTATGAACACTGAAGCTTTCTTT
- once TRBJ2-5 TRBV15 CATSRGPTLRQETQYF TGTGCCACCAGCAGAGGCCCGACTCTACGCCAAGAGACCCAGTACTTC
- - TRBJ1-2 TRBV7-8 CASSFGPQGHGYTF TGTGCCAGCAGCTTCGGACCCCAGGGGCATGGCTACACCTTC
TRBD2 - TRBJ2-5 TRBV15 CATSRGPRGRGVQETQYF TGTGCCACCAGCAGAGGACCACGGGGGCGGGGGGTCCAAGAGACCCAGTACTTC
- - TRBJ1-1 TRBV3-1/TRBV3-2 CASSQDYGAGGAFF TGTGCCAGCAGCCAAGATTACGGGGCGGGGGGAGCTTTCTTT
TRBD1 - TRBJ2-7 TRBV29-1 CSVGQGSPYEQYF TGCAGCGTGGGACAGGGGTCCCCCTACGAGCAGTACTTC
TRBD2 - TRBJ2-3 TRBV9 CASSPLAGGTTDTQYF TGTGCCAGCAGCCCCCTAGCGGGGGGAACAACAGATACGCAGTATTTT
TRBD2 - TRBJ2-1 TRBV5-1 CASSLVVAGLNEQFF TGCGCCAGCAGCTTGGTGGTAGCGGGACTCAATGAGCAGTTCTTC
- - TRBJ1-2 TRBV6-2/TRBV6-3 CASSYGRQGIYGYTF TGTGCCAGCAGTTACGGTCGGCAGGGGATCTATGGCTACACCTTC
- - TRBJ2-2 TRBV5-1 CASSPQSRTGELFF TGCGCCAGCAGCCCCCAGTCGCGGACCGGGGAGCTGTTTTTT
TRBD1 - TRBJ2-5 TRBV6-5 CASTPQGEETQYF TGTGCCAGCACCCCTCAGGGGGAAGAGACCCAGTACTTC
- many TRBJ1-4 TRBV5-5 CASSFGVNEKLFF TGTGCCAGCAGCTTCGGGGTTAATGAAAAACTGTTTTTT
TRBD1 - TRBJ2-2 TRBV4-1 CASSSRTGSNIGELFF TGCGCCAGCAGCTCTCGGACAGGGTCGAACATCGGGGAGCTGTTTTTT
TRBD2 - TRBJ2-7 TRBV7-8 CASSHLLAGTYEQYF TGTGCCAGCAGCCATTTACTAGCGGGGACCTACGAGCAGTACTTC
- - TRBJ1-3 TRBV10-3 CAISESGVSGNTIYF TGTGCCATCAGTGAGTCCGGTGTCTCTGGAAACACCATATATTTT
TRBD2 few TRBJ2-5 TRBV19 CASSSGLAGQETQYF TGTGCCAGTAGTTCGGGACTAGCGGGGCAAGAGACCCAGTACTTC
TRBD1 few TRBJ2-5 TRBV7-7 CASSWDRQETQYF TGTGCCAGCAGCTGGGACAGGCAAGAGACCCAGTACTTC
TRBD1 - TRBJ2-1 TRBV7-9 CASSLADRGREQFF TGTGCCAGCAGCTTAGCAGACAGGGGCCGCGAGCAGTTCTTC
TRBD2 - TRBJ2-3 TRBV5-1 CASEGLADTDTQYF TGCGCCAGCGAGGGACTAGCGGACACAGATACGCAGTATTTT
TRBD2 once TRBJ2-1 TRBV7-9 CASSSSGPRLNEQFF TGTGCCAGCAGTTCTAGCGGCCCACGCTTAAATGAGCAGTTCTTC